This TCR beta chain was found in a study of Tregs in tolerant kidney transplant recipients. Measured with immunoSEQ multiplex PCR; TCRdb has only the in-frame clones, and not every one. This repertoire shows approximately 260,000 clones, 80% to 85% found once; its top ten account for less than 0.75%. This CDR3 is built from 16 residues. Trimming cost V 0 bases and J 4 bases; bases outside gene matches: 8. The germline V gene encodes CDR1 SGHNT and CDR2 YYREEE (reference sequence). Unstimulated regulatory T cells (CD4+CD25+CD127-), CD4+CD25- non-regulatory cells, CD4 and CD8 cells were FACS-sorted from thawed PBMCs.

The sequence was collected from a human donor in good health. The sample was CD4+ T cells from blood. The V and J genes are TRBV5-4 and TRBJ2-3, with TRBD2 matching 7 bases. CDR3 loop: CASSLASSGASDTQYF. The CDR3 DNA follows: TGTGCCAGCAGCTTGGCGTCTAGCGGAGCGTCAGATACGCAGTATTTT.